This T cell receptor beta chain came from a study of cytomegalovirus exposure and HLA in healthy donors. Study outcomes and limitations: Donor immune exposure was known only as CMV serostatus. A missense DCLRE1C variant was associated with V- and J-gene trimming of TCR beta chains in a later analysis, and an independent cohort replicated the association.

The CDR3 runs 15 residues. Trimming removed 0 bases from V and 7 bases from J, with 15 bases in between. Germline V gene lookup returns CDR1 SGHAT and CDR2 FQNNGV. Both 60 Vbeta primers and 13 Jbeta primers went into the PCR. The data were produced by immunoSEQ multiplex PCR, yet TCRdb's version contains in-frame clones alone and is incomplete. The top ten clones hold over 1.1% of a sample with 150,000 to 200,000 clones, about 72% of them seen once. Points on this clone: Antigen unknown.

The sequenced sample was PBMCs. V and J are TRBV11-2 and TRBJ1-2; D gene uncertain. This sequence was found in a man between 60 and 75 years old in good health and CMV-seronegative. CDR3 nucleotides: TGTGCCAGCAGCTTAGATCGGATTACAGACCGTGGCTACACCTTC. Protein product: CASSLDRITDRGYTF.